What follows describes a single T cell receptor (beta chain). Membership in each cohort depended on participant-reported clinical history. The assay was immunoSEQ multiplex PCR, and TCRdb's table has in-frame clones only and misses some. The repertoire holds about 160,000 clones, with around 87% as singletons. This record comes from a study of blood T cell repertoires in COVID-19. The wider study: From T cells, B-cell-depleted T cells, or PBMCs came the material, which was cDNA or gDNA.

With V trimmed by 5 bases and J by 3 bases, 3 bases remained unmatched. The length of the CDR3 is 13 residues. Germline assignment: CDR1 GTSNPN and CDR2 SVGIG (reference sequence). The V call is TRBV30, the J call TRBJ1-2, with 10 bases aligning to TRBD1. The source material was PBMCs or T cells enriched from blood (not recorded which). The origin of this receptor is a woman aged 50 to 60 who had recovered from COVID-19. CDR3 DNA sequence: TGTGCCTGGGTGACAGGGGGCCACTATGGCTACACCTTC. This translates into CAWVTGGHYGYTF.